The entry that follows covers one TCR beta chain sequence. Here immunoSEQ multiplex PCR was the method, and the copy in TCRdb shows in-frame clones only, minus some. The sample lists about 20,000 clones, about 86% occurring once. The data were obtained in a study of OX40 agonist ivuxolimab in advanced cancers. If patients had autoimmune disease history or systemic immunosuppression, they were excluded. Germline CDR1 SGHVS, CDR2 FNYEAQ. The CDR3 totals 14 residues. The V gene lost 4 bases and the J gene lost 5 bases, with 12 bases spanning the gap. This material consisted of CD4+ or CD8+ T cells sorted from blood, taken in a trial of the OX40 agonist ivuxolimab. The V call is TRBV7-6, the J call TRBJ2-1; D might be TRBD2 (5 bases). This clonotype was obtained from an adult with an advanced solid tumor such as melanoma, head and neck, liver or kidney cancer. The CDR3 DNA reads as TGTGCCAGCAGCTGGTCCAGCGGACACAATGAGCAGTTCTTC. Translated: CASSWSSGHNEQFF. Variable domain in full (rest from reference TRBV7-6 and TRBJ2-1): GAGVSQSPRYKVTKRGQDVALRCDPISGHVSLYWYRQALGQGPEFLTYFNYEAQQDKSGLPNDRFSAERPEGSISTLTIQRTEQRDSAMYRCASSWSSGHNEQFFGPGTRLTVL.